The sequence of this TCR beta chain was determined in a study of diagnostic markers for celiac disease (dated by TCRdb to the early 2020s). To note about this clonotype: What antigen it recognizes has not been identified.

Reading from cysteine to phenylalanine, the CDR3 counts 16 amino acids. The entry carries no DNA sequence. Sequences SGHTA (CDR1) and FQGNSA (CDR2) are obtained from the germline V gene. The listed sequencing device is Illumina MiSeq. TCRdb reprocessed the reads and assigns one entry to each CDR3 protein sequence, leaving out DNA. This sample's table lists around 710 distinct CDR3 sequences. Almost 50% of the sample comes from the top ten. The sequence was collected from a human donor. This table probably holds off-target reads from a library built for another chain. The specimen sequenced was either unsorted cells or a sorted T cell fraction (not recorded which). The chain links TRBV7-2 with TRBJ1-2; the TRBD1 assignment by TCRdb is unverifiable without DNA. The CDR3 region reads CASSLYSGAGDYGYTF.